This T cell receptor beta chain was identified in a study of shared clonotypes between healthy human individuals. Turning to the study itself: Per donor, three plates held CD4 naive cells, three held CD4 memory, two held CD8 naive and one held CD8 memory.

CD45RO-negative, CCR7-selected cells formed the naive CD8 fraction, which excluded terminally differentiated effector memory CD45RA+ cells. TCRdb's copy holds only in-frame clones and misses some; the assay was immunoSEQ multiplex PCR. The sample has roughly 810,000 clones, about 97% seen once. Per germline, CDR1 MNHEY and CDR2 SVGAGI. The CDR3 totals 13 residues. Trimming cost V 2 bases and J 8 bases, with 12 bases left between them. The chain carries TRBV6-5 and TRBJ1-2; D is unclear. The receptor comes from a man aged 25-40 years in good health. Material for sequencing was naive CD8+ T cells sorted from blood. The CDR3 region has the DNA TGTGCCAGCAGTTACGCTGTCACTCAAGGCTACACCTTC. Its translation: CASSYAVTQGYTF.